This T cell receptor beta chain was sequenced for a study of T cell changes during pregnancy in multiple sclerosis. The data were produced by immunoSEQ multiplex PCR, yet TCRdb's version contains in-frame clones alone and is incomplete. The sample records about 130,000 clones, roughly 95% being singletons. This clone was recorded only once. V lost 6 bases and J 2 bases, leaving 16 bases between the germline ends. This CDR3 spans 15 amino acids. Per germline, CDR1 MNHEY and CDR2 SVGAGI. The chain combines TRBV6-5 with TRBJ1-2; D call uncertain. Here the sequenced sample was peripheral blood, taken after pregnancy. The sequence derives from a female donor with multiple sclerosis, enrolled in a pregnancy study. CDR3 nucleotide sequence: TGTGCCAGCAGACCTACCGGGTTCTCAAACTATGGCTACACCTTC. This codes for CASRPTGFSNYGYTF.